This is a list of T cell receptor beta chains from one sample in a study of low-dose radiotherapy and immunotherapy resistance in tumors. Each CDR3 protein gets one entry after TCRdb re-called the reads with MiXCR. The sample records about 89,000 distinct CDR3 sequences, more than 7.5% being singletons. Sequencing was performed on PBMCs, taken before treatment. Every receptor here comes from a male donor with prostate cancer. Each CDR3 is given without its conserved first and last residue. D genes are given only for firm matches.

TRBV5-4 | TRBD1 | ASSLRDRGYNEQF
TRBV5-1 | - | ASTGLRGDTQY
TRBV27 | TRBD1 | ASNPGQPYHSPLH
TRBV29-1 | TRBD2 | SVEVASGRNTQY
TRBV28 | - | ASARSYEQY
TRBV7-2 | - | ASSIDGVGEQY
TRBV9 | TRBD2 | ASSVGLAGENTQY
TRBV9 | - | ASSVAGEADTQY
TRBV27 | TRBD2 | ASSLNPGTSGYEQY
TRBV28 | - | ASGGAAYSYEQY
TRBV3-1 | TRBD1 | ASSQIGQGYGYT
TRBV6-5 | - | ASSPRDGYSNQPQH
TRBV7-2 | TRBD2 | ASSLAPGLASRRTDTQY
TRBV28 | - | ASSLRVIRFNYGYT
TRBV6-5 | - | ASSYSGPYTGELF
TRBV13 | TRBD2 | ASSLGVREEEQY
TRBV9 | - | ASSVAGQSNTGELF
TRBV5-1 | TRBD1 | ASSGRTGEDSPLH
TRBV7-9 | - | ASRQQSTSTDTQY
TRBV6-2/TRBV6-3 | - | ASSYVHQETQY
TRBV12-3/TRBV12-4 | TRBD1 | ASSVGQGRLRIYEQY
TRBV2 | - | ASSEGRLIHYNEQF
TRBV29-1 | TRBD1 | SVMGGQENTEAF
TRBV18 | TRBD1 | ASSDQGQAYEQY
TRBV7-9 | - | ASSSTAYGYT
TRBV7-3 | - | ASSRSLGDTQY
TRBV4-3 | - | ASSQRPGTGELF
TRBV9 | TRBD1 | ASSSSQGTNSPLH
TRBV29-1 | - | SVGQDRYEQY
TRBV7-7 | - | ASSLSGYQETQY
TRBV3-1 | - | ASRPGLVWTDANTEAF
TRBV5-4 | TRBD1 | ASSLKTGAPDTQY
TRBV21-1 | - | ASSREGLADHGGDYEQY
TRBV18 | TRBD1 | ASSPLRGQGQETQY
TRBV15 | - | ATSRAGAGYNEQF
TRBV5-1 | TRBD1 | ASSQGQAQY
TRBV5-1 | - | ASSSGFLGSYEQY
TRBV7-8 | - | ASSLRRDSAGDTQY
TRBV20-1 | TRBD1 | SARAGTGGQPQH
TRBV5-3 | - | ASRREGGQKLF
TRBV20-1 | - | SARALGTPIRSEQY
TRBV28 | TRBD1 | ASRSQGVGNQPQH
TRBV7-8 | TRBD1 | ASASTGWTEAF
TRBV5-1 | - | ASSGPSGARAKNIQY
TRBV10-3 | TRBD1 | ATGPGQGTYEQY
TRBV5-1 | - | ASSLVSAGTNEQF
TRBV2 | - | ASKERGYQPQH
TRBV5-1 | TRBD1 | ASSVGQGGIVQETQY
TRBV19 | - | ASSSPGTDYYSNQPQH
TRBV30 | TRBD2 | AWSAASGSYNEQF
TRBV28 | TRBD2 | ASSPLGLAGAHYEQY
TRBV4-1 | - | ASSQGGRAETQY
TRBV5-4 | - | ASSLVGASTDTQY
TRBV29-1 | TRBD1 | SGHGAGGNVDTQY
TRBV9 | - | ASSPGLGSTEAF
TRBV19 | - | ASSIGAGNEQF
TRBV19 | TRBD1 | ASSRTTGTGIYGYT